This T cell receptor (beta chain) was sequenced during a study of shared clonotypes between healthy human individuals. Produced via immunoSEQ multiplex PCR; TCRdb's table is partial and in-frame only. The sample holds more than 2 million clones; approximately 96% are singletons and the top ten take roughly 0.13%. Findings and caveats of the study: Of the naive CD4 clonotypes, approximately 5% were shared across a few donors.

This clone was recorded once. Its antigen is as yet unknown. V lost 0 bases and J lost 4, with 10 bases in between. CDR1 and CDR2 from the germline V gene are ENHRY and SYGVKD. The CDR3 loop spans 14 amino acids. This chain joins TRBV10-3 and TRBJ2-7; tentatively, D is TRBD1 (6 bases). The receptor's source is a man aged 18 to 35 in good health. Sequencing input: naive CD4+ T cells sorted from blood. Subset in this sample: CD45RA+ positively selected. CDR3 DNA sequence: TGTGCCATCAGTGAGTCGGGCAGGGGTTACGAGCAGTACTTC. Translated, it gives CAISESGRGYEQYF.